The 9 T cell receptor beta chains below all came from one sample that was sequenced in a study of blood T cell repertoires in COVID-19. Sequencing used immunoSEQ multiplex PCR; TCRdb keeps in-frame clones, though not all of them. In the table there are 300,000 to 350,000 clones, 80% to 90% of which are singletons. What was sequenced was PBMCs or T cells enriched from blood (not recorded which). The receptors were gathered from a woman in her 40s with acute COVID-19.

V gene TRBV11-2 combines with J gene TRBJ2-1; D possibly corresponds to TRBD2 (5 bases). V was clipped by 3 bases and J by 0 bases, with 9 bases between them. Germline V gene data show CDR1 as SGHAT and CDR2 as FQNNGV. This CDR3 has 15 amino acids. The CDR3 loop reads CASSFPGSSYNEQFF. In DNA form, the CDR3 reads TGTGCCAGCAGCTTCCCGGGGAGCTCCTACAATGAGCAGTTCTTC.

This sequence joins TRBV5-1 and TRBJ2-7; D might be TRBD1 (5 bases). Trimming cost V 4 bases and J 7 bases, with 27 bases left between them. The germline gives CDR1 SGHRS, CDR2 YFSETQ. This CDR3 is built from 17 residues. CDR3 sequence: CASSPPGSGPRTGEQYF. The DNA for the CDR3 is TGCGCCAGCAGCCCACCAGGGTCAGGGCCGCGCACCGGAGAGCAGTACTTC. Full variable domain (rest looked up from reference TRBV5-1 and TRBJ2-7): KAGVTQTPRYLIKTRGQQVTLSCSPISGHRSVSWYQQTPGQGLQFLFEYFSETQRNKGNFPGRFSGRQFSNSRSEMNVSTLELGDSALYLCASSPPGSGPRTGEQYFGPGTRLTVT.

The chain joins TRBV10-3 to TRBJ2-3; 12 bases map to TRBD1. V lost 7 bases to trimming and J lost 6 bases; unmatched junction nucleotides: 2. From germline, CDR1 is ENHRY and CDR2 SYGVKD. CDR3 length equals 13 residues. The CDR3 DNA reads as TGTGCCATCACGGGACAGGGGGCGGATACGCAGTATTTT. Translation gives CAITGQGADTQYF.

The CDR3 protein is CASSPTGTGYQPQHF. CDR3 DNA sequence: TGTGCCAGCAGCCCCACCGGGACAGGCTATCAGCCCCAGCATTTT. The genes are TRBV6-5 and TRBJ1-5; 8 bases map to TRBD1. The CDR3 sequence is 15 residues long. After removal of 6 bases from V and 5 bases from J, the junction contained 9 bases not matched to a gene. Germline V lookup: CDR1 MNHEY, CDR2 SVGAGI.

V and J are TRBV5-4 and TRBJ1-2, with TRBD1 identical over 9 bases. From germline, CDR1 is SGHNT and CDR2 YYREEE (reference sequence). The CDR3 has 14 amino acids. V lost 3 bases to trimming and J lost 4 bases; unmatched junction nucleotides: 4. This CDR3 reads CASSWGTGLYGYTF. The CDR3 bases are TGTGCCAGCAGCTGGGGGACAGGGCTCTATGGCTACACCTTC.

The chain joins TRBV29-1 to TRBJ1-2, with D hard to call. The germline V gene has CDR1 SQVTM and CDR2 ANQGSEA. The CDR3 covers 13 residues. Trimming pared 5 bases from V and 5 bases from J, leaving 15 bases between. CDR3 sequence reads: CSVSGVSEYGYTF. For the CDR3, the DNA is TGCAGCGTTTCCGGGGTATCAGAATATGGCTACACCTTC.

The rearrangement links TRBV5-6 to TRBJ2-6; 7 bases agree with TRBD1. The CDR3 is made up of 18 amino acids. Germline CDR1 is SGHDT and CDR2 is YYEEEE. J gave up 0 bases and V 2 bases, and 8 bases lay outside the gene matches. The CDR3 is CASSFTTGWSSGANVLTF. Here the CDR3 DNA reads TGTGCCAGCAGCTTCACGACAGGGTGGAGCTCTGGGGCCAACGTCCTGACTTTC.

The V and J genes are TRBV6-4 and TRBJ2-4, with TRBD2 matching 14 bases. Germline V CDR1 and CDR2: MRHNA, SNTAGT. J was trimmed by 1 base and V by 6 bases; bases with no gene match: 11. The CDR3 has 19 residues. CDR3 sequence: CASSDIGLAGGEAKNIQYF. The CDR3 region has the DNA TGTGCCAGCAGCGACATCGGACTAGCGGGAGGCGAGGCCAAAAACATTCAGTACTTC.

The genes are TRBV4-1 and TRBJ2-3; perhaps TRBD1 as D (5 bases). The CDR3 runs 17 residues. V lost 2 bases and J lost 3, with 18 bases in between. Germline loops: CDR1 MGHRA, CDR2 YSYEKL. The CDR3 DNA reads TGCGCCAGCAGCCAAAGGTTGGTGGGGCCAAGAACAGATACGCAGTATTTT. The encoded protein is CASSQRLVGPRTDTQYF.